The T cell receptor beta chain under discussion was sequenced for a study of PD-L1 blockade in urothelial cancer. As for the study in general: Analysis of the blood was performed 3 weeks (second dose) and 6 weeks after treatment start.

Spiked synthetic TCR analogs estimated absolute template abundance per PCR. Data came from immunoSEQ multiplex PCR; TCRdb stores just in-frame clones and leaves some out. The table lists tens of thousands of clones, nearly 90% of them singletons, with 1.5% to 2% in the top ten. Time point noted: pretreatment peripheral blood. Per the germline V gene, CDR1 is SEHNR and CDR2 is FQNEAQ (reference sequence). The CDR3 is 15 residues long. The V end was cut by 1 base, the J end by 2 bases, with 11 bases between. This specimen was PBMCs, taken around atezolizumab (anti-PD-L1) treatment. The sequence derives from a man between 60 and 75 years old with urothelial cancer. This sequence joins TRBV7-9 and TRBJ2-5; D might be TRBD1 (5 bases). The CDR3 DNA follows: TGTGCCAGCAGCTTAGATCCCGACAGACAAGAGACCCAGTACTTC. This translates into CASSLDPDRQETQYF. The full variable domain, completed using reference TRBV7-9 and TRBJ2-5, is DTGVSQNPRHKITKRGQNVTFRCDPISEHNRLYWYRQTLGQGPEFLTYFQNEAQLEKSRLLSDRFSAERPKGSFSTLEIQRTEQGDSAMYLCASSLDPDRQETQYFGPGTRLLVL.